This T cell receptor beta chain was sequenced for a study of beta chain features in type 1 diabetes. The overall study: No patient-donor differences in age, gender, total cells or subset yield. Overall study findings and caveats: In the patient group, naive, central memory and Treg TCRB repertoires seemed more alike than in the healthy donor group. Type 1 diabetes patients showed a moderate but significant shortening of TCRB CDR3s in all four CD4+ subsets. More deletions and fewer insertions at VDJ junctions were found in patients with type 1 diabetes.

Regarding this clone: What it binds is not known. Other DNA sequences from this sample encode an identical CDR3 as well.

The authors reverse transcribed all of the isolated RNA, so sequencing captured expressed TCRB transcripts. The protocol was immunoSEQ multiplex PCR, while the TCRdb copy is restricted to in-frame clones and leaves out a portion. The sample carries hundreds of thousands of clones, over 25% recorded once. Sequenced material: naive CD4+ T cells from blood. The clonotype comes from a man younger than 30 in good health.

DNA for the CDR3: TGTGCCAGCAGTCCGAGAACCTACAATGAGCAGTTCTTC. As protein: CASSPRTYNEQFF. This sequence joins TRBV9 and TRBJ2-1; D unresolved. The CDR3 is 13 amino acids. Deletions cut 5 bases from V and 2 bases from J, with 8 bases between. Germline V gives CDR1 SGDLS, CDR2 YYNGEE.